This record covers a single TCR beta chain. The sample comes from a study of blood T cell repertoires in COVID-19. Study in general: Acute-phase and convalescent COVID-19 samples originated in the United States, Italy and Spain. PBMCs, B-cell-depleted T cells, or T cells were the source of the cDNA or gDNA that made up the material.

With 5 bases clipped from V and 4 bases from J, the junction kept 5 bases outside the gene matches. The CDR3 is 14 residues long. From germline, CDR1 is MNHEY and CDR2 SMNVEV (reference sequence). In the authors' workflow: The authors estimated nucleated cell counts from reference gene primer amplification. Clones were sequenced by immunoSEQ multiplex PCR, and TCRdb holds only the in-frame ones, with some missing. For V, J and clone size, that table is used; D and trimming come from the DNA. In the table there are roughly 70,000 clones, 87% of which are singletons. V and J are TRBV27 and TRBJ2-5; 9 bases match TRBD2. The sequence was obtained from an elderly woman with acute or convalescent COVID-19. The sequencing input was peripheral blood. CDR3 loop: CASSGMTSGETQYF. The CDR3 DNA is TGTGCCAGCAGTGGTATGACTAGCGGAGAGACCCAGTACTTC.